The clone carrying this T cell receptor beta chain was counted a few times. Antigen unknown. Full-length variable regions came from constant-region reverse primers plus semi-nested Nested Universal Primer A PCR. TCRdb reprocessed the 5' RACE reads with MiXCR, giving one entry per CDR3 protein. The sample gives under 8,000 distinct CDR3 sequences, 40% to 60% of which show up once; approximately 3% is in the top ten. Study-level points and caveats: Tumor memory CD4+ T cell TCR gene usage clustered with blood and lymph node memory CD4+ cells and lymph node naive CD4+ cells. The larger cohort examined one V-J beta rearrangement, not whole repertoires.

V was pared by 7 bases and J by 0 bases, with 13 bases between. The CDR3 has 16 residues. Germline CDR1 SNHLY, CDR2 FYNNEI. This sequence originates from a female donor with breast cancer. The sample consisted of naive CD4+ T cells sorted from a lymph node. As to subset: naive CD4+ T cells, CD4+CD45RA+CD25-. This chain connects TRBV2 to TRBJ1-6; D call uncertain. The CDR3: CASKDGRSSYNSPLHF. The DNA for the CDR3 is TGTGCCAGCAAGGACGGACGGAGCTCCTATAATTCACCCCTCCACTTT. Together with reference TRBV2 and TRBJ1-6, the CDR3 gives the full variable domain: EPEVTQTPSHQVTQMGQEVILRCVPISNHLYFYWYRQILGQKVEFLVSFYNNEISEKSEIFDDQFSVERPDGSNFTLKIRSTKLEDSAMYFCASKDGRSSYNSPLHFGNGTRLTVT.